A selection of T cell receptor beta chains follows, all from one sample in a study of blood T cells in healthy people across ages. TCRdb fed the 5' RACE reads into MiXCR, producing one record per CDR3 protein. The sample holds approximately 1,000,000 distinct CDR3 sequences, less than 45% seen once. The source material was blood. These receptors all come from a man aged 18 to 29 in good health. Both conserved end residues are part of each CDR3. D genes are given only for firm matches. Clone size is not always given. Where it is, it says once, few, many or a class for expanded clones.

TGCAGTGCTACTCGATCGGGACTCAGGGTCCGCCGTCCCGGGGAGCTGTTTTTT,CSATRSGLRVRRPGELFF,TRBJ2-2,NA,TRBV20-1,NA
TGCAGTGCTAGAGAACGCGGACAGTCCTATAATTCACCCCTCCACTTT,CSARERGQSYNSPLHF,TRBJ1-6,NA,TRBV20-1,NA
TGTACCAGCAGTCACGAGTCCCCCGGGAGGGGAACCACTGAAGCTTTCTTT,CTSSHESPGRGTTEAFF,TRBJ1-1,NA,TRBV6-5,NA
TGCGCCAGCAGCCAAGTGATAGGAGACGCGGAAGAGACCCAGTACTTC,CASSQVIGDAEETQYF,TRBJ2-5,NA,TRBV4-3,NA
TGTGCCTGGAAACGCGGGGCGGCCAACACTGAAGCTTTCTTT,CAWKRGAANTEAFF,TRBJ1-1,NA,TRBV30,once
TGTGCCAGCAGGGGACAGGACGCCTACGAGCAGTTCTTC,CASRGQDAYEQFF,TRBJ2-1,TRBD1,TRBV5-6,NA
TGTGCCAGCAGTAACCGGGACAGGGGTGTTGGGCAGCAGTACTTC,CASSNRDRGVGQQYF,TRBJ2-7,TRBD1,TRBV12-3/TRBV12-4,NA
TGCAGTGCAAACCGGGACAGGGATTCCTACGAGCAGTACTTC,CSANRDRDSYEQYF,TRBJ2-7,TRBD1,TRBV20-1,NA
TGTGCCAGCAGCCAAAATCCCCTTCCGTCTAACTATGGCTACACCTTC,CASSQNPLPSNYGYTF,TRBJ1-2,NA,TRBV4-2,NA
TGTGCCAGCTCCGGTCGGGAGGGGACAGATACGCAGTATTTT,CASSGREGTDTQYF,TRBJ2-3,TRBD2,TRBV12-3/TRBV12-4,NA
TGTGCCAGCAGTGGAACTGACAGGGCGGGGGTTTCGGTTAACACCGGGGAGCTGTTTTTT,CASSGTDRAGVSVNTGELFF,TRBJ2-2,NA,TRBV2,NA
TGCAGTGCTAGGGGCAGTCCGGGAAGCAATCAGCCCCAGCATTTT,CSARGSPGSNQPQHF,TRBJ1-5,NA,TRBV20-1,few
TGCGCCAGCAGCCAAGGGGGCAGAGACTCTAACTATGGCTACACCTTC,CASSQGGRDSNYGYTF,TRBJ1-2,NA,TRBV4-1,NA
TGCGCCAGCAGCCAAGTCCGCGGCAGCAATAAAGACTATGGCTACACCTTC,CASSQVRGSNKDYGYTF,TRBJ1-2,NA,TRBV4-3,NA
TGTGCCAGCAGATTCGGCAGGGGGAAACAACGTTTCTACAATGAGCAGTTCTTC,CASRFGRGKQRFYNEQFF,TRBJ2-1,TRBD1,TRBV2,few
TGCAGTGCCCCGTCGCCCCTATTCGGGTTGATAAGCACAGATACGCAGTATTTT,CSAPSPLFGLISTDTQYF,TRBJ2-3,NA,TRBV20-1,few
TGTGCCAGCAGCCCAGCGGGGGACACCGGGGAGCTGTTTTTT,CASSPAGDTGELFF,TRBJ2-2,TRBD2,TRBV7-9,NA
TGCAGCGTTGAAGAGAGGAGGGGGAACACCGGGGAGCTGTTTTTT,CSVEERRGNTGELFF,TRBJ2-2,NA,TRBV29-1,NA